This is a list of T cell receptor beta chains from one sample in a study of blood T cells in healthy people across ages. TCRdb called the 5' RACE reads again in MiXCR, with one record for every CDR3 protein. Of approximately 780,000 distinct CDR3 sequences in the sample, roughly 24% are singletons; the top ten hold about 3%. This same sample was also part of a study on T cells of mothers and their children.

The sequenced sample was blood. The receptors come from a boy younger than 18 in good health. Each CDR3 is given with its conserved first and last residue. A D gene is named only where the DNA matches it firmly. Clone size is not always given. Where it is, it says once, few, many or a class for expanded clones.

clone_size j_call d_call v_call cdr3_nt cdr3_aa
NA TRBJ2-5 TRBD1 TRBV4-3 TGCGCCAGCAGCCAAGACCACTTCGGACAGGGCCAAGAGACCCAGTACTTC CASSQDHFGQGQETQYF
NA TRBJ2-1 NA TRBV2 TGTGCCAGCCGTGTAGGCTTCTCCTACAATGAGCAGTTCTTC CASRVGFSYNEQFF
few TRBJ1-1 NA TRBV7-9 TGTGCCAGCAGCCCCCTACAGGGTATAGTGAACACTGAAGCTTTCTTT CASSPLQGIVNTEAFF
NA TRBJ1-5 NA TRBV18 TGTGCCAGCTCACCAGAGCAGGGCGGAAATCAGCCCCAGCATTTT CASSPEQGGNQPQHF
NA TRBJ1-1 TRBD1 TRBV3-1 TGTGCCAGCAGCCAAGATGACCCCGGGACAGGGATGGCTGAAGCTTTCTTT CASSQDDPGTGMAEAFF
few TRBJ2-1 NA TRBV20-1 TGCAGTGCCCGTCCGAGCCTACGCAATGAGCAGTTCTTC CSARPSLRNEQFF
NA TRBJ2-5 TRBD1 TRBV27 TGTGCCAGCAGTTGGGACAGGGGAGGGGAGCAGTACTTC CASSWDRGGEQYF
NA TRBJ2-1 NA TRBV10-3 TGTGCCATCAGCCCACCACCCCCTCGGAATGAGCAGTTCTTC CAISPPPPRNEQFF
NA TRBJ2-6 TRBD1 TRBV20-1 TGCAGTGCTTTGGACAGGCACTCTGGGGCCAACGTCCTGACTTTC CSALDRHSGANVLTF
few TRBJ2-5 NA TRBV3-1 TGTGCCAGCAGCCCCCACTATTCCCAAGAGACCCAGTACTTC CASSPHYSQETQYF
NA TRBJ2-3 TRBD2 TRBV29-1 TGCAGCGTTGAAGATATGGGCGGGAGGATATGGCGGCAGTATTTT CSVEDMGGRIWRQYF
NA TRBJ2-5 NA TRBV12-3/TRBV12-4 TGTGCCAGCAGTTTTTTTTCGGCCGGTCAAGGGACCCAGTACTTC CASSFFSAGQGTQYF
few TRBJ2-3 NA TRBV2 TGTGCCAGCGGGCGGGGCGGAAGCACAGATACGCAGTATTTT CASGRGGSTDTQYF
few TRBJ2-1 TRBD2 TRBV13 TGTGCCAGCGAGTGGTCCACGGGGGGGGTCGGGAATGAGCAGTTCTTC CASEWSTGGVGNEQFF
few TRBJ2-1 TRBD1 TRBV3-1 TGTGCCAGCAGCCAAGAACCCGGACAGGGGGCACTTGAGCAGTTCTTC CASSQEPGQGALEQFF
few TRBJ1-1 NA TRBV5-1 TGCGCCAGCAGCACAGGGACGAAGGGCACTGAAGCTTTCTTT CASSTGTKGTEAFF
few TRBJ2-2 TRBD1 TRBV6-4 TGTGCCAGCAGTGACTCAGGGGGCGCCGGGGAGCTGTTTTTT CASSDSGGAGELFF
few TRBJ2-3 TRBD2 TRBV2 TGTGCCAGCACGTACATGGCGGCCAGCGGGGGGGCCGAAGATACGCAGTATTTT CASTYMAASGGAEDTQYF
NA TRBJ2-3 TRBD2 TRBV29-1 TGCAGCGTCTCTAGCGGGGGAGGGGGCACAGATACGCAGTATTTT CSVSSGGGGTDTQYF
NA TRBJ1-3 NA TRBV6-5 TGTGCTAGCAGTTACGGACCCCTTAGTGGTGGAAACACCATATATTTT CASSYGPLSGGNTIYF
NA TRBJ2-5 TRBD1 TRBV24-1 TGTGCCACCAGTGACCGCGACAGGGCGGGAGAGACCCAGTACTTC CATSDRDRAGETQYF
few TRBJ2-2 NA TRBV7-3 TGTGCCAGCAGCTTATTAGCGGCTTCGAACACCGGGGAGCTGTTTTTT CASSLLAASNTGELFF
few TRBJ1-1 NA TRBV27 TGTGCCAGCAGGGGCAGGGCCAACACTGAAGCTTTCTTT CASRGRANTEAFF
many TRBJ2-2 NA TRBV3-1 TGTGCCAGCAGCCAAGGGGACACCGGGGAGCTGTTTTTT CASSQGDTGELFF
NA TRBJ1-4 NA TRBV6-6 TGTGCCAGCAGTTACTCGAGAGAGGGTACTGAAAAACTGTTTTTT CASSYSREGTEKLFF
NA TRBJ2-5 NA TRBV6-5 TGTGCCAGCAGAGCGAGCTCGGAGACCCAGTACTTC CASRASSETQYF
NA TRBJ2-7 NA TRBV3-1 TGTGCCAGCAGCCACGACAGTACCTACGAGCAGTACTTC CASSHDSTYEQYF
medium-sized TRBJ2-7 NA TRBV4-3 TGCGCCAGCAGCCAAGGGGCAGGATTGATGGACGAGCAGTACTTC CASSQGAGLMDEQYF
many TRBJ1-4 TRBD1 TRBV27 TGTGCCAGCAGTTCATACAGGGGGAGAGGGGAAAAACTGTTTTTT CASSSYRGRGEKLFF
few TRBJ2-5 NA TRBV28 TGTGCCAGCAGTTCCCCCGAAGGATGGCAAGAGACCCAGTACTTC CASSSPEGWQETQYF
many TRBJ1-2 NA TRBV20-1 TGCAGTGCTAGAGTGTACTATGGCTACACCTTC CSARVYYGYTF
few TRBJ2-5 NA TRBV29-1 TGCAGCGTTGTTGGGGCAGGGGCGGGAGAGACCCAGTACTTC CSVVGAGAGETQYF
NA TRBJ2-1 NA TRBV3-1 TGTGCCAGCAGCCAGACAATTCAGGGTTCGGGGGATGAGCAGTTCTTC CASSQTIQGSGDEQFF
NA TRBJ2-5 TRBD2 TRBV6-2/TRBV6-3 TGTGCCAGCAGCTACCTGAAGCGGGGCCAAGAGACCCAGTACTTC CASSYLKRGQETQYF
many TRBJ2-7 TRBD2 TRBV14 TGTGCCAGCAGCATTTTAGCGGGGGGGGCCTACGAGCAGTACTTC CASSILAGGAYEQYF
few TRBJ2-1 NA TRBV9 TGTGCCAGCAGCGGCCAGCCCTACTACAATGAGCAGTTCTTC CASSGQPYYNEQFF
few TRBJ1-1 NA TRBV5-1 TGCGCCAGCAGCTTAAGGGGTCACACTGAAGCTTTCTTT CASSLRGHTEAFF
once TRBJ1-5 TRBD1 TRBV6-1 TGTGCCAGCAGTGAGGACAGGGGGTTGGGTCAGCCCCAGCATTTT CASSEDRGLGQPQHF
few TRBJ2-1 TRBD2 TRBV7-9 TGTGCCAGCAGCTTGGGAGCGGGGGGAAGTTCCTACAATGAGCAGTTCTTC CASSLGAGGSSYNEQFF
few TRBJ2-4 NA TRBV29-1 TGCAGCGTTGAAGGAGGGGTAGCCAAAAACATTCAGTACTTC CSVEGGVAKNIQYF
few TRBJ2-6 NA TRBV5-4 TGTGCCAGCAGCCCGGACGGAAGCTCTGCAGGGGCCAACGTCCTGACTTTC CASSPDGSSAGANVLTF
few TRBJ2-5 TRBD2 TRBV7-9 TGTGCCAGCAGCCCTGGACTAGCCGGCGTGGGGACCCAGTACTTC CASSPGLAGVGTQYF
NA TRBJ2-7 NA TRBV20-1 TGCAGTGCCGTTCGGGTGTCCGAGCAGTACTTC CSAVRVSEQYF
NA TRBJ1-5 NA TRBV24-1 TGTGCCACTCAACCCCGGGAGCGGAATCAGCCCCAGCATTTT CATQPRERNQPQHF
NA TRBJ2-1 NA TRBV5-1 TGCGCCAGCAGCGCAGGGCAAAATGAGCAGTTCTTC CASSAGQNEQFF
NA TRBJ2-7 NA TRBV19 TGTGCCAGTAGCGCGGGGGCCAAGAGCTCCTACGAGCAGTACTTC CASSAGAKSSYEQYF
NA TRBJ1-3 NA TRBV4-2 TGTGCCAGCAGCCAAACCGGGACTCCCTCTGGAAACACCATATATTTT CASSQTGTPSGNTIYF
NA TRBJ2-4 NA TRBV7-9 TGTGCCAGCAGCTTAATAAACAGCCGGCTGAACATTCAGTACTTC CASSLINSRLNIQYF
many TRBJ2-4 NA TRBV4-1 TGCGCCAGCAGCCATTTTGCGGGCCTCGGGGCCAAAAACATTCAGTACTTC CASSHFAGLGAKNIQYF
NA TRBJ2-3 TRBD2 TRBV12-3/TRBV12-4 TGTGCCAGCAGTTATCCTACCCTGGGACTAAGAAGCACAGATACGCAGTATTTT CASSYPTLGLRSTDTQYF
NA TRBJ2-5 NA TRBV5-1 TGCGCCAGCAGCCTGGTTGACACCTTACAAGAGACCCAGTACTTC CASSLVDTLQETQYF
NA TRBJ2-1 TRBD1 TRBV11-2 TGTGCCAGCAGCTTGTTCCGGGACAGGGGTTACAATGAGCAGTTCTTC CASSLFRDRGYNEQFF
few TRBJ1-1 NA TRBV30 TGTGCCTGGAGTAAGGGTGGCACTGAAGCTTTCTTT CAWSKGGTEAFF
NA TRBJ2-5 NA TRBV12-3/TRBV12-4 TGTGCCAGCACTAGCCGGGGGACAGCGACGGTGTACTTC CASTSRGTATVYF
NA TRBJ1-1 NA TRBV6-1 TGTGCCAGCAGAGATCAATACAAAATAAGGGAAGCTTTCTTT CASRDQYKIREAFF
few TRBJ2-1 TRBD2 TRBV5-1 TGCGCCAGCAGCTTTGACGGAAAAGCGGGGCCCCATGAGCAGTTCTTC CASSFDGKAGPHEQFF
NA TRBJ2-1 TRBD2 TRBV10-3 TGTGCCACCAACGGCGCCGTAGCGGGGGGCGCCTACAATGAGCAGTTCTTC CATNGAVAGGAYNEQFF
NA TRBJ2-1 TRBD2 TRBV4-3 TGCGCCAGCAGCCAAGATGGGGGGACTAGGGGCTCCTACAATGAGCAGTTCTTC CASSQDGGTRGSYNEQFF